This T cell receptor beta chain originates from a study of Graves' ophthalmopathy and Graves' hyperthyroidism. Overall study findings and caveats: A majority of expanded thyroid clonotypes exceeding 0.001 frequency were likewise present in blood.

CDR3 regions of TCR beta were amplified from RNA transcripts. HTBI primers primed a first-round RT-PCR, and a second-round multiplex PCR followed. TCRdb processed the multiplex PCR reads anew with MiXCR; each CDR3 protein has one entry. The sample yields 450,000 or so distinct CDR3 sequences, under 15% seen once. This clonotype was seen many times. Antigen: not known. Moderate-to-severe activity, with CAS ≥3, NOSPECS ≥4 and duration under 3 months, characterized the donors with ophthalmopathy. None of the included patients had other autoimmune diseases, uncontrolled infections, pregnancy or lactation, as these led to exclusion. PBMCs stemmed from around 9 ml of fresh peripheral blood. V shed 8 bases and J shed 4 bases, with 15 bases lying between them. Germline V gene lookup returns CDR1 SNHLY and CDR2 FYNNEI. CDR3 length: 13 amino acids.

Sample: blood. The receptor was isolated from a woman between 25 and 40 years old with Graves' ophthalmopathy. V usage is TRBV2 and J usage is TRBJ2-7; D gene uncertain. CDR3 sequence: CASGPDQIYEQYF. CDR3 DNA sequence: TGTGCCAGCGGCCCGGATCAGATATACGAGCAGTACTTC.